This entry concerns a single TCR beta chain. In TCRdb, the PCR reads were re-called with MiXCR into one record per CDR3 protein. The table includes about 320,000 distinct CDR3 sequences, over 20% detected once. These data originate in a study of molecular identifiers for immune sequencing clone quantification. Germline V lookup: CDR1 SGHTA, CDR2 FQGTGA. V lost 3 bases to trimming and J lost 2 bases, with 7 bases between them. The CDR3 is 14 residues long. The sequencing input was naive CD8+ T cells from blood, with Jurkat cell RNA spiked in. The subset is: FACS-sorted CD8+CD4-CCR7+CD45RA+ naive T cells. This TCR came from a human donor in good health. Some libraries in this study had Jurkat cell RNA spiked in. This chain links TRBV7-3 with TRBJ2-2, with D unclear. The CDR3 DNA sequence: TGTGCCAGCAGCTTGACCCATAACACCGGGGAGCTGTTTTTT. Protein sequence: CASSLTHNTGELFF.